The present TCR beta chain was sequenced within a study of shared clonotypes between healthy human individuals (dated by TCRdb to 2019 to 2021). At the level of the whole study: Three men and a couple of women, aged 18 to 49 years, made up the cohort. For each donor, CD4 naive and CD4 memory were each given three plates, CD8 naive was given two plates, and CD8 memory was given one plate. To estimate repertoire size and how much clonotype sharing occurs between individuals, the study deeply sequenced the blood TCR repertoires of roughly 5 healthy adults. To increase sequencing depth and limit assay-specific biases, different laboratories used diverse techniques to prepare libraries and sequence TCR repertoires. Leukapheresis yielded between about 0.85 and 9 billion PBMCs per donor.

V trim: 4 bases; J trim: 7 bases; unmatched bases: 10. The CDR3 has 15 amino acids, counting the end cysteine and phenylalanine. The only DNA kept is the CDR3, 45 bases in frame from the first base. CDR1 and CDR2, per the germline V gene (reference sequence), are MNHEY and SMNVEV. With regard to this clone: The specificity of this receptor is unknown. The sample holds no much larger clone one base away, and base qualities are not on file.

Donors were healthy HIV-negative adults with no recently reported acute infections or vaccinations. Only Caucasian adults living in Nashville, Tennessee, USA were represented among the donors. Magnetic negative selection was used to enrich CD4+ T cells, after which naive cells were positively selected on CD45RA and the negative fraction became the memory subset. After blood collection by leukapheresis, PBMCs were isolated using Ficoll-Histopaque density gradient centrifugation and then cryopreserved in the vapor phase of liquid nitrogen. Analytical flow cytometry was used to check the purity and quantity of every magnetically sorted T cell population. From each sorted fraction, genomic DNA was isolated and quantified by UV absorbance on a Nanodrop 2000c. The full study reports these points: Because the study included a small number of donors, the genetic and exposure-history diversity represented was limited. Naive subsets generally had larger estimated clonotype richness than memory subsets. Incomplete sequencing was indicated by rarefaction of sorted-subset datasets, despite the large sequencing depth. Based on pairwise subsampling, the degree of clonotype sharing among donors was expected to be affected by sequencing depth. Clonotypes shared by all four sorted-subset donors showed higher generation probabilities than non-shared clonotypes. When several donors were compared, the shared fraction of clonotypes was around 4.6% for naive CD4, 3.5% for naive CD8, 2.3% for memory CD4, and about 0.36% for memory CD8. Only blood was sampled, and tissue TCR repertoires likely differ from those in blood.

Using the deep immunoSEQ assay, multiplex PCR amplified TCR CDR3 regions from genomic DNA. Extracted genomic DNA from each cell subset was spread evenly across all wells of several immunoSEQ 96-well plates, with each plate serving as a replicate. For sorted subsets, each replicate PCR was loaded with around 200 ng genomic DNA, equivalent to about 33,000 T cell genomes. Purified libraries were quantified with a Qubit 3.0 fluorometer, sized on a Bioanalyzer 2100, and re-quantified with the KAPA Library Quantification kit. Every immunoSEQ 96-well plate was sequenced on a dedicated single-read 150-cycle Illumina NextSeq 550 flow cell. Turning to the authors' computational methods: Because only junctional sequences without quality scores were contained in the immunoSEQ output, filtering matching that applied to full-length reads could not be performed. Sequences were annotated with PyIR, a Python wrapper for IgBLAST v1.9, using IMGT germline references to assign V/J genes and CDR3. Any read was removed if the V/J assignment was weak (E-value above 1e-6), the CDR3 was missing, or the read contained stop codons, out-of-frame junctions, or ambiguous translated residues. V3J clonotypes were defined as sequences sharing the same inferred V gene, J gene, and CDR3 amino acid sequence. The percentage overlap between two repertoires was calculated by dividing the number of shared unique clonotypes by the size of the smaller repertoire. Three approaches were used to assess repertoire richness: RTK rarefaction, the Chao1 estimator, and Recon v2.1 estimates of unobserved clonotypes. Generation probabilities were computed with OLGA for all TCRbeta clonotypes obtained by the gDNA method from a few donors. TCRdb retrieved this table from immuneACCESS and kept in-frame rearrangements only. Not all clones are present; in checked studies, unresolved V genes account for under half, and no reason is known for the remainder. The D gene and trimming were derived from the DNA, and the V and J assignments and clone size from that table. The sample table lists approximately 2,000,000 clones, 85% to 95% of them with a count of one. The ten biggest clones cover more than 0.35% of the sample.

The chain uses TRBV27 and TRBJ1-5; TRBD1 lines up with 7 middle nucleotides. The source is a man between 18 and 29 years old in good health. Some clones in this sample may be carry-over from other donors' samples. Sequenced sample: naive CD4+ T cells from PBMCs. This sample's cell subset or site label indicates: CD45RA+ positively selected. The bases are TGTGCCAGCAGTTCCCGACAGGGAGCGGGCCAGCCCCAGCATTTT. This sequence encodes CASSSRQGAGQPQHF.